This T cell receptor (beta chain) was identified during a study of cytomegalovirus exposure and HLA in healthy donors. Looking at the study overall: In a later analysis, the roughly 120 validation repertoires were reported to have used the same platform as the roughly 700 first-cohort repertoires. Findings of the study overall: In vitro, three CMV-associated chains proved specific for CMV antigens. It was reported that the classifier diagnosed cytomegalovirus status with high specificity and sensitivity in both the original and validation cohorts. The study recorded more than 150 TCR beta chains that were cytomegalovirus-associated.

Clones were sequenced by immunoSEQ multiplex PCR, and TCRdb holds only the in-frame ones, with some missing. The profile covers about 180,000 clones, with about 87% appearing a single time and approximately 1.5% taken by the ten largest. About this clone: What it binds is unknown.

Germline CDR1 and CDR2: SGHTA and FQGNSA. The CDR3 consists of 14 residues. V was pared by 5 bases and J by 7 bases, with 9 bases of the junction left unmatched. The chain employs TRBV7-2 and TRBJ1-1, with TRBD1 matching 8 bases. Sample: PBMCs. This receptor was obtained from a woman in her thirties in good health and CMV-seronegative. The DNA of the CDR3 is TGTGCCAGCAGCATGGGACAGGTGGTTGGTGAAGCTTTCTTT. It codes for CASSMGQVVGEAFF.